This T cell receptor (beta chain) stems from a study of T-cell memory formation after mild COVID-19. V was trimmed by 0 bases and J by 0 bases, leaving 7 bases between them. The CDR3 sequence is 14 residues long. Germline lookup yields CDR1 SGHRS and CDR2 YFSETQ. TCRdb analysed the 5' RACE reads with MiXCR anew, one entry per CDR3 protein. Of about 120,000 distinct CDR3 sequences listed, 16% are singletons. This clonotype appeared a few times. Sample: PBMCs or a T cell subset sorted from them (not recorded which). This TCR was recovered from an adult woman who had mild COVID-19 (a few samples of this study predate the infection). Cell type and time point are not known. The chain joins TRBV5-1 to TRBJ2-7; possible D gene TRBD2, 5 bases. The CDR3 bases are TGCGCCAGCAGCTTGGCCGGGAACTCCTACGAGCAGTACTTC. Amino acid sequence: CASSLAGNSYEQYF.